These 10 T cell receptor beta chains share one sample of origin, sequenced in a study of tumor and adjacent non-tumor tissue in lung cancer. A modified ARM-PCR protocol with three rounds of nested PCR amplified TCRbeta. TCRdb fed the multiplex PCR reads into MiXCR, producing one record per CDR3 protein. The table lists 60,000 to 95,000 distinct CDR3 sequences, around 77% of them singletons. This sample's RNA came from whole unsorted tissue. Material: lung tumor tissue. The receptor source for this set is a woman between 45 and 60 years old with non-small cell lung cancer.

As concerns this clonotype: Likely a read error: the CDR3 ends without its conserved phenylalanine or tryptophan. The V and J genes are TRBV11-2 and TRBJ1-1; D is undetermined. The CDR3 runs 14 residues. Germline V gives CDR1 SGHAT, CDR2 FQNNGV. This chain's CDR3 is CGSSLLMLGTEAFS. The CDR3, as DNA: TGTGGCAGCAGCCTGCTAATGCTGGGAACTGAAGCTTTCTCT.

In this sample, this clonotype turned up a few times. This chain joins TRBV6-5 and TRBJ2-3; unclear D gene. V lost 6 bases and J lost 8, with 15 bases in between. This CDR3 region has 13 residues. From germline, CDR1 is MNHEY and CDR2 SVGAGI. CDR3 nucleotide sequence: TGTGCCAGCAGCTACACGTGGGAAGGTACGCAGTATTTT. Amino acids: CASSYTWEGTQYF.

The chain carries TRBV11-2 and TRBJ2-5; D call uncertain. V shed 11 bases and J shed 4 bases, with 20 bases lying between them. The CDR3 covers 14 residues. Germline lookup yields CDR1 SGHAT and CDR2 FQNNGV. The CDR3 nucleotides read TGTGCCGGTAGCTTAGTAGATCTCCTAGAGACCCAGTACTTC. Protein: CAGSLVDLLETQYF. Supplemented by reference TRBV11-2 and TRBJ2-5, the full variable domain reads EAGVAQSPRYKIIEKRQSVAFWCNPISGHATLYWYQQILGQGPKLLIQFQNNGVVDDSQLPKDRFSAERLKGVDSTLKIQPAKLEDSAVYLCAGSLVDLLETQYFGPGTRLLVL.

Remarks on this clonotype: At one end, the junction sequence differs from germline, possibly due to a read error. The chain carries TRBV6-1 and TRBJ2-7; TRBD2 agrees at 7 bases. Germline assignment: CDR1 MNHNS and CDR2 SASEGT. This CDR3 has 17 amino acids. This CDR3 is CASSEAGGSMLGGEQYF. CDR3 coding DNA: TGTGCCAGTAGTGAAGCCGGCGGGAGTATGTTGGGTGGCGAGCAGTACTTC.

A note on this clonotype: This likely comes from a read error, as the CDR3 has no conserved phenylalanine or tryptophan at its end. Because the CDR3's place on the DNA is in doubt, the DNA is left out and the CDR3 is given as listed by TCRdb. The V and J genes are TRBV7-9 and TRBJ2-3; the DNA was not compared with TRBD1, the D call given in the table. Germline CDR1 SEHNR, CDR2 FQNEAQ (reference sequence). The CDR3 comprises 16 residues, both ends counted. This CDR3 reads CASSRPGRPTTDTQFS.

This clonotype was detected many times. CDR3 in DNA: TGTGCCAGCAGTTCTAGCGGGAGGGCCCCCGGGGAGCTGTTTTTT. Translation gives CASSSSGRAPGELFF. The rearrangement uses TRBV6-6 and TRBJ2-2, with 12 bases aligning to TRBD2. The trim removed 4 bases at V and 6 bases at J, leaving 3 bases unmatched. CDR1 MNHNY and CDR2 SVGAGI come from the germline V gene (reference sequence). The CDR3 is 15 residues long.

CDR3 sequence: CACSFGAMNTEAFF. The CDR3 DNA is TGCGCATGCAGCTTTGGGGCCATGAACACTGAAGCTTTCTTT. The chain combines TRBV5-1 with TRBJ1-1; a possible D gene is TRBD1 (5 bases). The germline CDR1 and CDR2 sequences are SGHRS and YFSETQ. This CDR3 contains 14 residues.

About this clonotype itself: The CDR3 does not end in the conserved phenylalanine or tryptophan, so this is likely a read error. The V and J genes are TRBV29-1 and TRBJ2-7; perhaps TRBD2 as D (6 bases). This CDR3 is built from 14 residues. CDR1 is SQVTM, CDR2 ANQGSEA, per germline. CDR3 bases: TGCAGCGTTGAGGAGACTAGGAGCTCCCACGAGCAGTACTTA. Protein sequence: CSVEETRSSHEQYL.

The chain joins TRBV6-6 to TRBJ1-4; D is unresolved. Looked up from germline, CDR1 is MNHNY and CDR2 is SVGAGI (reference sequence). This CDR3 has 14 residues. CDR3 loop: CTSIPGPQAEKLFF. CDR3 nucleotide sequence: TGTACTAGCATTCCGGGCCCCCAGGCCGAAAAACTGTTTTTT.

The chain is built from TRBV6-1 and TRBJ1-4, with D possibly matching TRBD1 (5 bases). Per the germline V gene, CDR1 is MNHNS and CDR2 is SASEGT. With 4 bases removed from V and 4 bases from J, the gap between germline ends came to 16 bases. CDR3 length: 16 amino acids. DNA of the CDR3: TGTGCCAGCAGTGTAAATCGGGACGGGAGTAATGAAAAACTGTTTTTT. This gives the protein CASSVNRDGSNEKLFF.